Listed here are 25 T cell receptor beta chains from one sample, sequenced in a study of PD-1 blockade in classical Hodgkin lymphoma. Measured with immunoSEQ multiplex PCR; TCRdb has only the in-frame clones, and not every one. Of about 64,000 clones in the sample, just over 90% were seen once. Time point specified: cycle 4 day 1 (C4D1), after less than 7 weeks of nivolumab. Each patient relapsed following autologous stem cell transplantation, and prior brentuximab vedotin exposure differed. Sample: peripheral blood mononuclear cells (PBMCs), taken before the fourth cycle of nivolumab. The receptors come from a human donor with classical Hodgkin lymphoma.

The chain uses TRBV27 and TRBJ2-1; 7 positions agree with TRBD2. The CDR3 sequence is 16 residues long. Trimming cost V 5 bases and J 4 bases; bases outside gene matches: 11. CDR1 is MNHEY, CDR2 SMNVEV, per germline (reference sequence). DNA of the CDR3: TGTGCCAGCAGTCCACTCTTAGCGGGCCTTTACAATGAGCAGTTCTTC. This gives the protein CASSPLLAGLYNEQFF.

The rearrangement uses TRBV27 and TRBJ1-5; D unclear. V dropped 1 base and J dropped 3 bases, with 7 bases sitting between them. CDR3 size: 14 residues. Germline values: CDR1 MNHEY, CDR2 SMNVEV (reference sequence). The CDR3 nucleotides are TGTGCCAGCAGTTTATTCAGCTTCAATCAGCCCCAGCATTTT. Amino acid sequence: CASSLFSFNQPQHF.

V usage is TRBV7-9 and J usage is TRBJ1-5; a possible D gene is TRBD1 (5 bases). This CDR3 has 14 residues. Trimming removed 4 bases at V and 5 bases at J, with 12 bases between. Germline CDR1 SEHNR, CDR2 FQNEAQ (reference sequence). The CDR3 DNA reads as TGTGCCAGCAGCTCGCAGGGCCTCGATCAGCCCCAGCATTTT. Translating it yields CASSSQGLDQPQHF.

The rearrangement joins TRBV7-9 to TRBJ1-5; unclear D gene. The CDR3 runs to 13 residues. V was trimmed by 0 bases and J by 7 bases, leaving 7 bases between them. CDR1 SEHNR and CDR2 FQNEAQ come from the germline V gene (reference sequence). The CDR3: CASSLAGEQPQHF. The CDR3 DNA follows: TGTGCCAGCAGCTTAGCAGGTGAACAGCCCCAGCATTTT.

The gene calls are TRBV19 and TRBJ1-2; D not certain. V was pared by 3 bases and J by 8 bases, with 16 bases between. The germline V gene encodes CDR1 LNHDA and CDR2 SQIVND (reference sequence). The CDR3 extends over 14 amino acids. CDR3 nucleotides: TGTGCCAGTAGTATTGACAATACGTTTAGGGGCTACACCTTC. Its protein is CASSIDNTFRGYTF.

The rearrangement joins TRBV21-1 to TRBJ1-6. TRBV21-1 is a recognized pseudogene. The CDR3 length is 13 residues. The CDR3 DNA sequence: TGTGCCAGCAGCACCCGACCTGCTTCACCCCTCCACTTT. Amino acids: CASSTRPASPLHF.

The V gene is TRBV28, the J gene TRBJ2-7; tentatively, D is TRBD2 (6 bases). CDR1 and CDR2 from the germline V gene are MDHEN and SYDVKM. V was clipped by 9 bases and J by 1 base, with 10 bases between them. The CDR3 contains 12 residues. The CDR3 region is CASLGGSYEQYF. The CDR3 coding sequence is TGTGCCAGTCTGGGAGGTTCCTACGAGCAGTACTTC.

The V and J genes are TRBV29-1 and TRBJ2-2; D might be TRBD2 (6 bases). The CDR3 covers 13 residues. From germline, CDR1 is SQVTM and CDR2 ANQGSEA. Between the trimmed V and J ends, which lost 3 bases and 5 bases, there was a span of 10 bases. CDR3 sequence reads: CSVDWGVTGELFF. In DNA form, the CDR3 reads TGCAGCGTTGATTGGGGGGTTACCGGGGAGCTGTTTTTT.

CDR3 coding DNA: TGTGCCAGCAGCTTTTCCACGGGACGTCAAGAGACCCAGTACTTC. Encoded protein: CASSFSTGRQETQYF. This sequence joins TRBV7-6 and TRBJ2-5; D tentatively reads TRBD1 or TRBD2 (5 bases each). CDR3 size: 15 residues. V lost 3 bases to trimming and J lost 2 bases, with 13 bases between them. Germline V gives CDR1 SGHVS, CDR2 FNYEAQ.

This chain uses TRBV14 with TRBJ2-3; weak D call: TRBD2 (6 bases). The CDR3 sequence is 13 residues long. Germline CDR1 reads SGHDN; CDR2 reads FVKESK. V was clipped by 8 bases and J by 1 base, with 10 bases between them. In nucleotides, the CDR3 is TGTGCCAGCCGGGGCGGGGGCACAGATACGCAGTATTTT. Translated, it gives CASRGGGTDTQYF.

Of note for this clone: One end of the junction is discordant with germline, which a read error may explain. The chain uses TRBV18 and TRBJ1-4; D is undetermined. CDR3 length equals 15 residues. CDR1 KGHSH and CDR2 LQKENI come from the germline V gene. The CDR3 here is CASSDRKSTNEKLFF. The CDR3, as DNA: TGTGCCAGCTCCGACCGTAAGTCGACTAATGAAAAGCTGTTTTTT.

J is TRBJ1-6 and V is TRBV27, with 8 bases matching TRBD1. The ends lost 2 bases at V and 9 bases at J; junction bases unmatched: 6. Germline CDR1 is MNHEY and CDR2 is SMNVEV (reference sequence). The CDR3 has 15 residues. The chain's CDR3 is CASSLDRTGRSPLHF. The CDR3 bases are TGTGCCAGCAGTTTAGATAGGACAGGGCGTTCACCCCTCCACTTT.

This rearrangement joins TRBV14 to TRBJ2-2; D not resolved. The CDR3 length is 14 residues. The V end was cut by 0 bases, the J end by 6 bases, with 8 bases between. From germline, CDR1 is SGHDN and CDR2 FVKESK. The CDR3 DNA reads as TGTGCCAGCAGCCAAGACAGGTGGTCCGGGGAGCTGTTTTTT. Translation: CASSQDRWSGELFF. Variable domain in full (rest from reference TRBV14 and TRBJ2-2): EAGVTQFPSHSVIEKGQTVTLRCDPISGHDNLYWYRRVMGKEIKFLLHFVKESKQDESGMPNNRFLAERTGGTYSTLKVQPAELEDSGVYFCASSQDRWSGELFFGEGSRLTVL.

The chain links TRBV27 to TRBJ1-1; TRBD1 is a possible D gene (5 bases). The CDR3 runs 14 residues. CDR1 is MNHEY and CDR2 is SMNVEV in the germline V gene (reference sequence). Between the trimmed V and J ends, which lost 5 bases and 2 bases, there was a span of 12 bases. CDR3 region: CASSLGTVNTEAFF. The CDR3 coding sequence is TGTGCCAGCAGTCTGGGGACCGTAAACACTGAAGCTTTCTTT.

This clone has just one count. Its ends do not fully match the called genes, so a read error is possible. This rearrangement joins TRBV5-1 to TRBJ2-5; D remains ambiguous. The CDR3 is 14 residues long. Germline CDR1 SGHRS, CDR2 YFSETQ. In DNA form, the CDR3 reads TGCGCCAACAGCTTGGTAGGTGGGGTAGAGACCCAGTACTTC. It is translated as CANSLVGGVETQYF.

The chain couples TRBV23-1 to TRBJ1-2; no clear D. TRBV23-1 is flagged as an ORF with uncertain function. The CDR3 is made up of 12 amino acids. The V gene lost 6 bases and the J gene lost 6 bases, with 11 bases spanning the gap. The CDR3 here is CASSRHSNGYTF. CDR3 DNA sequence: TGCGCCAGCAGCCGACACAGTAATGGCTACACCTTC.

The chain combines TRBV2 with TRBJ2-2; D possibly corresponds to TRBD1 (5 bases). Trimming took 4 bases from V and 1 from J, leaving 7 bases between them. The germline V gene encodes CDR1 SNHLY and CDR2 FYNNEI. The CDR3 is 14 amino acids. The DNA of the CDR3 is TGTGCCAGCAGTGTTACAGGGAACACCGGGGAGCTGTTTTTT. Protein product: CASSVTGNTGELFF.

This clone showed up just once. V gene TRBV19 combines with J gene TRBJ2-7, with a possible D match to TRBD2 (6 bases). The V gene's germline CDR1 is LNHDA and CDR2 SQIVND (reference sequence). V was cut by 8 bases and J by 3 bases, with 17 bases left in between. The CDR3 has 14 residues. CDR3 DNA: TGTGCCAGTCGGCCCGGCCACGGGGGCTACGAGCAGTACTTC. This sequence encodes CASRPGHGGYEQYF. The full variable domain, completed using reference TRBV19 and TRBJ2-7, is DGGITQSPKYLFRKEGQNVTLSCEQNLNHDAMYWYRQDPGQGLRLIYYSQIVNDFQKGDIAEGYSVSREKKESFPLTVTSAQKNPTAFYLCASRPGHGGYEQYFGPGTRLTVT.

This rearrangement joins TRBV18 to TRBJ2-7; TRBD2 might be the D (5 bases). The CDR3 is 15 residues long. V shed 3 bases and J shed 2 bases, with 14 bases lying between them. The V gene's germline CDR1 is KGHSH and CDR2 LQKENI. The CDR3 DNA follows: TGTGCCAGCTCACCGACCCGGGAAGGACCCTACGAGCAGTACTTC. It translates to CASSPTREGPYEQYF. The full variable domain, rest sourced from reference TRBV18 and TRBJ2-7, is NAGVMQNPRHLVRRRGQEARLRCSPMKGHSHVYWYRQLPEEGLKFMVYLQKENIIDESGMPKERFSAEFPKEGPSILRIQQVVRGDSAAYFCASSPTREGPYEQYFGPGTRLTVT.

CDR3 DNA sequence: TGCGCCAGCAGCTTCACTGCCGCAGATACGCAGTATTTT. Its protein is CASSFTAADTQYF. This sequence joins TRBV5-1 and TRBJ2-3; no definite D call. The V gene's germline CDR1 is SGHRS and CDR2 YFSETQ. CDR3 length: 13 residues. Trimming took off 2 bases at V and 4 bases at J, with 8 bases between the two ends.

The chain recombines TRBV5-1 with TRBJ2-5, with D uncertain. The germline V and J ends were trimmed by 4 bases and 5 bases, with 18 bases remaining between them. CDR1 is SGHRS and CDR2 is YFSETQ in the germline V gene. The CDR3 totals 15 residues. The CDR3 is CASSPSGDRAETQYF. As DNA, the CDR3 is TGCGCCAGCAGCCCGTCTGGGGATAGGGCGGAGACCCAGTACTTC.

This sequence joins TRBV5-1 and TRBJ2-1; the match to TRBD2 covers 11 bases. The CDR3 runs to 16 residues. The junction had 4 bases not matched to a gene; V was cut back by 2 bases and J by 3 bases. CDR1 SGHRS and CDR2 YFSETQ come from the germline V gene. The CDR3 loop reads CASSFTGTSGYNEQFF. CDR3 bases: TGCGCCAGCAGCTTTACTGGGACTAGCGGCTACAATGAGCAGTTCTTC. Together with reference TRBV5-1 and TRBJ2-1, the CDR3 gives the full variable domain: KAGVTQTPRYLIKTRGQQVTLSCSPISGHRSVSWYQQTPGQGLQFLFEYFSETQRNKGNFPGRFSGRQFSNSRSEMNVSTLELGDSALYLCASSFTGTSGYNEQFFGPGTRLTVL.

The rearrangement uses TRBV29-1 and TRBJ2-7, with D perhaps matching TRBD2 (6 bases). The V end lost 4 bases, the J end lost 3 bases, and 13 bases lay between the germline ends. The CDR3 spans 13 residues. CDR1 and CDR2 (germline): SQVTM, ANQGSEA. The CDR3 protein is CSVGGGSFYEQYF. In DNA form, the CDR3 reads TGCAGCGTTGGAGGAGGGTCTTTCTACGAGCAGTACTTC.

This chain connects TRBV7-6 to TRBJ2-7; tentatively, D is TRBD1 (6 bases). In germline, CDR1 is SGHVS, CDR2 FNYEAQ. This CDR3 comprises 15 residues. V shed 1 base and J shed 0 bases, with 10 bases lying between them. In DNA, the CDR3 is TGTGCCAGCAGCTTAGGTTGGGACAACTCCTACGAGCAGTACTTC. Encoded protein: CASSLGWDNSYEQYF.

The chain uses TRBV14 and TRBJ2-3; TRBD2 agrees at 8 bases. This CDR3 has 18 amino acids. V was pared by 0 bases and J by 1 base, with 9 bases of the junction left unmatched. CDR1 is SGHDN, CDR2 FVKESK, per germline. The CDR3 bases are TGTGCCAGCAGCCAAGAGACCCTTAGGCGGGGGGGCACAGATACGCAGTATTTT. Translated: CASSQETLRRGGTDTQYF.